The 8 T cell receptor beta chains below were found in one sample sequenced in a study of blood T cell repertoires in COVID-19. Only in-frame clones appear in the TCRdb table, and some are missing; sequencing was by immunoSEQ multiplex PCR. The sample gives about 260,000 clones, roughly 88% of which show up once; around 1.3% is in the top ten. The sample was PBMCs or T cells enriched from blood (not recorded which). These receptors were collected from a woman in her thirties or forties with acute COVID-19.

V usage is TRBV2 and J usage is TRBJ2-6; D not certain. The CDR3 sequence is 14 residues long. V shed 4 bases and J shed 0 bases, with 4 bases lying between them. Germline lookup yields CDR1 SNHLY and CDR2 FYNNEI. This CDR3 is CASSARSGANVLTF. CDR3 DNA: TGTGCCAGCAGTGCCCGCTCTGGGGCCAACGTCCTGACTTTC.

This clone is a singleton in its sample. The V gene is TRBV19, the J gene TRBJ1-1; D gene uncertain. V shed 6 bases and J shed 1 base, with 18 bases lying between them. Germline CDR1 reads LNHDA; CDR2 reads SQIVND (reference sequence). The CDR3 runs to 16 residues. The CDR3 nucleotides are TGTGCCAGTAGGCGCGGAGAGGAGGGCCCGAACACTGAAGCTTTCTTT. Protein sequence: CASRRGEEGPNTEAFF.

The V gene is TRBV11-2, the J gene TRBJ2-2, with 11 bases fitting TRBD2. V lost 5 bases, J lost 10 bases, and 3 bases stayed unmatched. This CDR3 has 13 amino acids. Germline V gene sequence: CDR1 SGHAT, CDR2 FQNNGV. The CDR3 loop is CASSPGLAVELFF. Written as DNA, the CDR3 is TGTGCCAGCAGCCCGGGACTAGCGGTGGAGCTGTTTTTT.

This clone came up once. This rearrangement joins TRBV7-9 to TRBJ1-2; tentative D call: TRBD1 (6 bases). CDR1 and CDR2 (germline): SEHNR, FQNEAQ (reference sequence). Trimming shortened V by 5 bases and J by 0 bases, and 13 bases separated the two germline ends. This CDR3 has 15 residues. CDR3 nucleotides: TGTGCCAGCAGCAGAATGACAGGAGCTAACTATGGCTACACCTTC. This codes for CASSRMTGANYGYTF.

The chain uses TRBV4-1 and TRBJ1-6; D remains ambiguous. Trimming took off 3 bases at V and 5 bases at J, with 8 bases between the two ends. The CDR3 loop spans 14 amino acids. CDR1 and CDR2 (germline): MGHRA, YSYEKL. The DNA of the CDR3 is TGCGCCAGCAGCCAGTTACTCGATAATTCACCCCTCCACTTT. Translated: CASSQLLDNSPLHF.

The gene calls are TRBV15 and TRBJ1-1; 7 nucleotides match TRBD1. Germline V gene sequence: CDR1 LNHNV, CDR2 YYDKDF (reference sequence). The CDR3 is made up of 15 amino acids. Losses at the gene ends were 4 bases for V and 8 bases for J; bases not matched to a gene: 13. Here the CDR3 reads CATSIYSGGETEAFF. DNA of the CDR3: TGTGCCACCAGCATATACTCAGGGGGTGAGACCGAAGCTTTCTTT.

This clone came up once. No conserved phenylalanine or tryptophan is present at the end of the CDR3, so a read error is the likely explanation. It is unclear where the CDR3 begins or ends on the DNA, so no DNA is shown, and the CDR3 is as TCRdb lists it. The chain uses TRBV30 and TRBJ1-1. The CDR3 has 13 residues if both end residues are counted. Per germline, CDR1 GTSNPN and CDR2 SVGIG (reference sequence). The CDR3 sequence: CAWNPVGGAGLRC.

This chain links TRBV6-5 with TRBJ1-3; unclear D gene. CDR3 length: 15 amino acids. Trimming took off 6 bases at V and 0 bases at J, with 12 bases between the two ends. Germline V CDR1 and CDR2: MNHEY, SVGAGI. DNA of the CDR3: TGTGCCAGCAGGCCCCGGTCCTCCTCTGGAAACACCATATATTTT. Encoded protein: CASRPRSSSGNTIYF.